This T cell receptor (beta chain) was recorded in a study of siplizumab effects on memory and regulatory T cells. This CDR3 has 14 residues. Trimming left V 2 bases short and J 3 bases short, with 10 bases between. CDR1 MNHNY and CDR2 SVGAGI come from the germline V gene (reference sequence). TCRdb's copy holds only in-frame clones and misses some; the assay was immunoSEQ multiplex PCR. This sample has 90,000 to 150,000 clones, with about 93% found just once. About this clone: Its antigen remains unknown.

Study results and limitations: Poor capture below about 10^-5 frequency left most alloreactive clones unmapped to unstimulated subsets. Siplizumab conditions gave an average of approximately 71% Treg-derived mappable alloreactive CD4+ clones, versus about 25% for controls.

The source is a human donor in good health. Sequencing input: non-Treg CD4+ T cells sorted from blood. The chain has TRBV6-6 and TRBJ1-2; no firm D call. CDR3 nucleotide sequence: TGTGCCAGCAGTTACAGGGCGAGTCACTATGGCTACACCTTC. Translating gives CASSYRASHYGYTF.